The 22 T cell receptor beta chains in this list originate from one sample, sequenced in a study of blood T cell repertoires in COVID-19. Data came from immunoSEQ multiplex PCR; TCRdb stores just in-frame clones and leaves some out. The data show about 70,000 clones, about 83% seen once. Sequencing used peripheral blood. These receptors originate from a man aged 25-45 years with COVID-19, enrolled during active disease.

The V and J genes are TRBV27 and TRBJ2-1; 10 nucleotides match TRBD2. The V gene's germline CDR1 is MNHEY and CDR2 SMNVEV (reference sequence). J was trimmed by 6 bases and V by 3 bases; bases with no gene match: 8. The CDR3 has 16 residues. The CDR3 protein is CASSFKAGGTFNEQFF. The CDR3 DNA reads as TGTGCCAGCAGTTTTAAAGCGGGAGGGACTTTCAATGAGCAGTTCTTC.

The rearrangement uses TRBV30 and TRBJ1-1; 7 bases are a match to TRBD1. Trimming at V came to 4 bases and at J to 6 bases, leaving 5 bases not matched to a gene. The CDR3 runs to 12 residues. The germline V gene encodes CDR1 GTSNPN and CDR2 SVGIG (reference sequence). CDR3: CAWNRQGAEAFF. CDR3 nucleotides: TGTGCCTGGAATAGACAGGGCGCTGAAGCTTTCTTT. The entire variable domain, with the rest obtained from reference TRBV30 and TRBJ1-1, is as follows: SQTIHQWPATLVQPVGSPLSLECTVEGTSNPNLYWYRQAAGRGLQLLFYSVGIGQISSEVPQNLSASRPQDRQFILSSKKLLLSDSGFYLCAWNRQGAEAFFGQGTRLTVV.

The gene calls are TRBV6-5 and TRBJ1-1, with D possibly being TRBD1 (5 bases). Trimming took off 4 bases at V and 2 bases at J, with 8 bases between the two ends. CDR1 MNHEY and CDR2 SVGAGI come from the germline V gene. This CDR3 has 13 residues. CDR3 DNA: TGTGCCAGCAGTTCTGGACATAACACTGAAGCTTTCTTT. Translating gives CASSSGHNTEAFF.

V gene TRBV9 combines with J gene TRBJ2-1; TRBD1 agrees at 9 bases. This CDR3 is 17 amino acids long. Germline CDR1 reads SGDLS; CDR2 reads YYNGEE. V shed 4 bases and J 7 bases; nucleotides not matched to a gene: 15. In nucleotides, the CDR3 is TGTGCCAGCAGCCTCCGAGATGGGACAGGGTCAGTAAATGAGCAGTTCTTC. It yields the protein CASSLRDGTGSVNEQFF.

The table lists this clone with a count of one. The chain carries TRBV10-3 and TRBJ1-5, with 8 nucleotides matching TRBD1. Per the germline V gene, CDR1 is ENHRY and CDR2 is SYGVKD. Trimming cost V 5 bases and J 2 bases; bases outside gene matches: 5. CDR3 length: 15 amino acids. This CDR3 is CAISQGTGGNQPQHF. The CDR3 region has the DNA TGTGCCATCAGTCAAGGGACAGGAGGCAATCAGCCCCAGCATTTT.

The chain employs TRBV2 and TRBJ1-3, with D uncertain. Trimming pared 4 bases from V and 1 base from J, leaving 11 bases between. The CDR3 is 15 residues long. Germline V gene lookup returns CDR1 SNHLY and CDR2 FYNNEI. The CDR3 here is CASSVIRESGNTIYF. The CDR3 DNA follows: TGTGCCAGCAGTGTTATTCGGGAATCTGGAAACACCATATATTTT. Variable domain in full (rest from reference TRBV2 and TRBJ1-3): EPEVTQTPSHQVTQMGQEVILRCVPISNHLYFYWYRQILGQKVEFLVSFYNNEISEKSEIFDDQFSVERPDGSNFTLKIRSTKLEDSAMYFCASSVIRESGNTIYFGEGSWLTVV.

Only one count was recorded for this clone. The chain joins TRBV6-2 or TRBV6-3 to TRBJ2-7; the D gene is possibly TRBD2 (5 bases). Germline CDR1 is MNHEY and CDR2 is SVGEGT. The CDR3 length is 16 residues. The V end was cut by 3 bases, the J end by 2 bases, with 17 bases between. The CDR3 is CASSYRTNDGAYEQYF. The CDR3 region has the DNA TGTGCCAGCAGTTATCGAACAAACGACGGGGCCTACGAGCAGTACTTC.

The V and J genes are TRBV9 and TRBJ1-1; TRBD1 matches 7 bases. From germline, CDR1 is SGDLS and CDR2 YYNGEE. The CDR3 totals 13 residues. Trimming took 4 bases from V and 4 from J; bases not matched to a gene: 4. CDR3 in DNA: TGTGCCAGCAGCTTTCAGGGGGGCACTGAAGCTTTCTTT. Protein: CASSFQGGTEAFF.

This chain connects TRBV7-9 to TRBJ2-1, with a weak D call TRBD2 (6 bases). V lost 7 bases and J lost 6, with 16 bases in between. The CDR3 extends over 14 amino acids. Germline lookup yields CDR1 SEHNR and CDR2 FQNEAQ (reference sequence). The CDR3 coding sequence is TGTGCCAGCATACTCGGGAGACCCGGCAATGAGCAGTTCTTC. This encodes CASILGRPGNEQFF.

The chain combines TRBV7-2 with TRBJ1-2; a possible D gene is TRBD1 (5 bases). Germline V lookup: CDR1 SGHTA, CDR2 FQGNSA. CDR3 length: 15 residues. The V end was cut by 1 base, the J end by 2 bases, with 11 bases between. In DNA, the CDR3 is TGTGCCAGCAGCTTAGGCGGGACGAAGAACTATGGCTACACCTTC. It translates to CASSLGGTKNYGYTF.

This sequence joins TRBV30 and TRBJ2-7, with 9 bases identical to TRBD1. V shed 3 bases, J shed 6 bases, and the junction held 3 bases outside the gene matches. Germline CDR1 reads GTSNPN; CDR2 reads SVGIG (reference sequence). The CDR3 runs to 12 residues. CDR3 amino acids: CAWSWTGAEQYF. The CDR3, as DNA: TGTGCCTGGAGCTGGACAGGGGCCGAGCAGTACTTC.

This clone was detected many times. The chain links TRBV2 to TRBJ2-1, with D possibly matching TRBD1 (5 bases). V shed 7 bases and J shed 13 bases, with 20 bases lying between them. There are 13 residues in the CDR3. From germline, CDR1 is SNHLY and CDR2 FYNNEI. The CDR3 region is CASIDAQQARQFF. The CDR3 nucleotides read TGTGCCAGCATCGACGCCCAACAGGCCCGACAGTTCTTC.

The genes are TRBV6-6 and TRBJ2-2; 8 bases line up with TRBD2. Germline V gene lookup returns CDR1 MNHNY and CDR2 SVGAGI (reference sequence). The CDR3 covers 15 residues. V lost 7 bases and J lost 3; bases outside the gene matches: 7. The CDR3, as DNA: TGTGCCAGCAAACGGGAGGGCCCCCACACCGGGGAGCTGTTTTTT. It yields the protein CASKREGPHTGELFF.

V and J are TRBV27 and TRBJ1-5; a possible D gene is TRBD1 (5 bases). Deletions cut 8 bases from V and 1 base from J, with 6 bases between. Germline loops: CDR1 MNHEY, CDR2 SMNVEV (reference sequence). The CDR3 sequence is 12 residues long. The CDR3 sequence is CASRGSNQPQHF. The CDR3 DNA reads TGTGCCAGCCGGGGGAGCAATCAGCCCCAGCATTTT.

V gene TRBV28 combines with J gene TRBJ2-7; 7 bases line up with TRBD1. Trimming cost V 5 bases and J 3 bases; bases outside gene matches: 7. Germline V gives CDR1 MDHEN, CDR2 SYDVKM. The CDR3 totals 14 residues. The CDR3 loop reads CASSTGDVLYEQYF. Here the CDR3 DNA reads TGTGCCAGCAGTACAGGGGATGTCCTCTACGAGCAGTACTTC.

This chain joins TRBV19 and TRBJ2-1; D is uncertain. Germline V CDR1 and CDR2: LNHDA, SQIVND (reference sequence). V was pared by 2 bases and J by 6 bases, with 8 bases between. The CDR3 consists of 13 residues. The DNA for the CDR3 is TGTGCCAGTAGTATAACCGGCGGCAATGAGCAGTTCTTC. Translation: CASSITGGNEQFF.

This clone was seen only a few times. V gene TRBV6-5 combines with J gene TRBJ1-1; 7 bases match TRBD1. Germline V lookup: CDR1 MNHEY, CDR2 SVGAGI. The CDR3 consists of 14 residues. The junction had 6 bases not matched to a gene; V was cut back by 7 bases and J by 1 base. CDR3 bases: TGTGCCAGCACCCAGGAGGGGGCGAACACTGAAGCTTTCTTT. It codes for CASTQEGANTEAFF.

CDR3 amino acids: CAWTTGVYEQYF. CDR3 coding DNA: TGTGCCTGGACGACAGGGGTCTACGAGCAGTACTTC. This chain connects TRBV30 to TRBJ2-7; 8 bases are shared with TRBD1. The ends lost 4 bases at V and 3 bases at J; junction bases unmatched: 2. Germline V lookup: CDR1 GTSNPN, CDR2 SVGIG (reference sequence). The CDR3 is 12 residues long.

This clone came up once. V usage is TRBV2 and J usage is TRBJ1-4; a possible D gene is TRBD1 (6 bases). The germline gives CDR1 SNHLY, CDR2 FYNNEI. V dropped 5 bases and J dropped 5 bases, with 9 bases sitting between them. CDR3 length equals 13 residues. For the CDR3, the DNA is TGTGCCAGCAGTCTAGACAGGAATGAAAAACTGTTTTTT. Its translation is CASSLDRNEKLFF.

V gene TRBV6-4 combines with J gene TRBJ2-1; 8 bases match TRBD2. With V trimmed by 5 bases and J by 8 bases, 5 bases remained unmatched. Germline V lookup: CDR1 MRHNA, CDR2 SNTAGT. This CDR3 spans 13 amino acids. The CDR3 loop is CASSSGSRDEQFF. The CDR3, as DNA: TGTGCCAGCAGTAGCGGGAGTCGGGATGAGCAGTTCTTC.

This clone was found once. The chain has TRBV5-1 and TRBJ2-1; D gene ambiguous. V lost 5 bases, J lost 5 bases, and 14 bases lay in between. Germline V lookup: CDR1 SGHRS, CDR2 YFSETQ. This CDR3 spans 14 amino acids. CDR3 protein: CASRLGGDNNEQFF. The DNA of the CDR3 is TGCGCCAGCAGGCTCGGTGGAGATAACAATGAGCAGTTCTTC. The whole variable domain, filled in from reference TRBV5-1 and TRBJ2-1, reads KAGVTQTPRYLIKTRGQQVTLSCSPISGHRSVSWYQQTPGQGLQFLFEYFSETQRNKGNFPGRFSGRQFSNSRSEMNVSTLELGDSALYLCASRLGGDNNEQFFGPGTRLTVL.

This sequence joins TRBV24-1 and TRBJ1-2, with 7 positions matching TRBD1. The CDR3 consists of 14 residues. Germline CDR1 KGHDR, CDR2 SFDVKD. The ends lost 4 bases at V and 2 bases at J; junction bases unmatched: 3. CDR3 sequence: CATSDPQGNYGYTF. CDR3 in DNA: TGTGCCACCAGTGACCCACAGGGGAACTATGGCTACACCTTC.